This TCR beta chain was captured in a study of blood T cell repertoires in COVID-19. TCRdb keeps only in-frame clones here, not all; method: immunoSEQ multiplex PCR. The sample lists 250,000 to 300,000 clones, around 81% occurring once. V gave up 7 bases and J gave up 4 bases, with 7 bases separating them. The CDR3 sequence is 11 residues long. The sequenced material came from peripheral blood. V gene TRBV12-3 or TRBV12-4 combines with J gene TRBJ1-1; D is undetermined. This TCR derives from an older woman with active or convalescent COVID-19. CDR3 DNA: TGTGCCAGCACCCGGGTCACTGAAGCTTTCTTT. It encodes CASTRVTEAFF.